The 18 T cell receptor beta chains listed next were all sequenced from one sample in a study of CD8+ T cells in alopecia areata. cDNA serving as the sequencing template came from extracted, reverse transcribed RNA. Generated by immunoSEQ multiplex PCR, the TCRdb table keeps only in-frame clones and is missing some. The repertoire holds 150,000 to 200,000 clones, with 55% as singletons. The sequencing sample was made of CD4+ T cells sorted from blood. These receptors were taken from a human donor in good health.

The chain has TRBV2 and TRBJ2-5; D gene uncertain. The germline gives CDR1 SNHLY, CDR2 FYNNEI. The CDR3 loop spans 13 amino acids. Trimming shortened V by 1 base and J by 7 bases, and 10 bases separated the two germline ends. The CDR3: CASSEVGEATQYF. CDR3 in DNA: TGTGCCAGCAGTGAAGTGGGCGAAGCGACCCAGTACTTC.

The table lists this clone with a few counts. The chain carries TRBV10-3 and TRBJ1-5; TRBD1 is a possible D gene (6 bases). Trimming took off 4 bases at V and 3 bases at J, with 7 bases between the two ends. Looked up from germline, CDR1 is ENHRY and CDR2 is SYGVKD. The CDR3 has 13 amino acids. The CDR3 coding sequence is TGTGCCATCAGTGCAGGGGTCAATCAGCCCCAGCATTTT. This gives the protein CAISAGVNQPQHF.

The J gene is TRBJ2-5, the V gene TRBV20-1; D gene uncertain. This CDR3 is 11 amino acids long. V lost 5 bases and J 4 bases, leaving 8 bases between the germline ends. CDR1 is DFQATT, CDR2 SNEGSKA, per germline (reference sequence). The CDR3 loop is CSASHGETQYF. As DNA, the CDR3 is TGCAGTGCTTCCCATGGAGAGACCCAGTACTTC.

This clone was observed a few times. The chain joins TRBV29-1 to TRBJ2-7; 9 bases match TRBD2. V shed 4 bases and J 2 bases; nucleotides not matched to a gene: 9. This CDR3 has 15 residues. Germline CDR1 is SQVTM and CDR2 is ANQGSEA. CDR3 in amino acids: CSVAGRREGPYEQYF. The DNA of the CDR3 is TGCAGCGTTGCGGGTAGGCGGGAGGGCCCCTACGAGCAGTACTTC.

This sequence joins TRBV15 and TRBJ2-5; D possibly corresponds to TRBD1 (7 bases). The germline V gene encodes CDR1 LNHNV and CDR2 YYDKDF (reference sequence). V gave up 3 bases and J gave up 5 bases, with 10 bases separating them. The CDR3 is 13 amino acids. This chain's CDR3 is CATSRTGRETQYF. DNA of the CDR3: TGTGCCACCAGCAGGACAGGGAGGGAGACCCAGTACTTC.

This clone was recorded a few times. The V and J genes are TRBV7-3 and TRBJ2-1, with a tentative D call TRBD1 (6 bases). The CDR3 extends over 14 amino acids. Trimming took 4 bases from V and 7 from J, leaving 14 bases between them. Germline CDR1 is SGHTA and CDR2 is FQGTGA. The CDR3: CASSSWPQGNEQFF. The CDR3 DNA reads as TGTGCCAGCAGCTCGTGGCCACAGGGTAATGAGCAGTTCTTC.

This chain links TRBV2 with TRBJ1-5; TRBD1 agrees at 7 bases. This CDR3 comprises 15 residues. Germline V gene lookup returns CDR1 SNHLY and CDR2 FYNNEI. V trimming: 5 bases; J trimming: 3 bases; junction bases outside the gene matches: 7. In DNA, the CDR3 is TGTGCCAGCAGTCGACGGGACAGCCACAATCAGCCCCAGCATTTT. This gives the protein CASSRRDSHNQPQHF.

This chain connects TRBV29-1 to TRBJ2-3; a weak D match, TRBD2 (5 bases). The CDR3 contains 13 residues. V gave up 4 bases and J gave up 2 bases, with 10 bases separating them. Germline CDR1 is SQVTM and CDR2 is ANQGSEA. The CDR3 reads CSVASGYTDTQYF. The CDR3 bases are TGCAGCGTTGCCAGCGGTTACACAGATACGCAGTATTTT.

The rearrangement joins TRBV15 to TRBJ1-4; D might be TRBD1 (5 bases). Trimming removed 1 base at V and 8 bases at J, with 14 bases between. Germline loops: CDR1 LNHNV, CDR2 YYDKDF (reference sequence). This CDR3 is 15 amino acids long. CDR3 amino acids: CATSRGQGTFEKLFF. For the CDR3, the DNA is TGTGCCACCAGCAGAGGCCAGGGAACTTTCGAAAAACTGTTTTTT.

This rearrangement joins TRBV4-1 to TRBJ2-3; 11 nucleotides agree with TRBD2. V was clipped by 1 base and J by 5 bases; unmatched bases: 11. Germline V CDR1 and CDR2: MGHRA, YSYEKL. CDR3 length: 18 residues. In DNA, the CDR3 is TGCGCCAGCAGCCAAGGAGGGGGACTAGCGGCTTCGGAAGATACGCAGTATTTT. It yields the protein CASSQGGGLAASEDTQYF.

The chain combines TRBV29-1 with TRBJ1-1; D not certain. V dropped 4 bases and J dropped 1 base, with 13 bases sitting between them. The CDR3 is 14 amino acids. Germline CDR1 reads SQVTM; CDR2 reads ANQGSEA. CDR3 region: CSVVIVIQNTEAFF. CDR3 DNA: TGCAGCGTTGTGATCGTTATTCAGAACACTGAAGCTTTCTTT.

The chain carries TRBV29-1 and TRBJ1-5; TRBD1 matches 7 bases. This CDR3 spans 13 amino acids. Germline V gene sequence: CDR1 SQVTM, CDR2 ANQGSEA. The trim removed 4 bases at V and 5 bases at J, leaving 5 bases unmatched. CDR3 sequence: CSVGQGGDQPQHF. The CDR3 DNA is TGCAGCGTTGGACAGGGAGGTGATCAGCCCCAGCATTTT.

This clone was detected only a few times. The V call is TRBV29-1, the J call TRBJ2-3; D remains ambiguous. Trimming took 4 bases from V and 2 from J, leaving 7 bases between them. Germline values: CDR1 SQVTM, CDR2 ANQGSEA. The CDR3 consists of 12 residues. Here the CDR3 DNA reads TGCAGCGTTGTTGGGATCACAGATACGCAGTATTTT. Its translation: CSVVGITDTQYF.

This clone was detected once. The chain employs TRBV25-1 and TRBJ1-5; D uncertain. This CDR3 spans 14 amino acids. V lost 1 base to trimming and J lost 0 bases, with 4 bases between them. Per germline, CDR1 MGHDK and CDR2 SYGVNS. CDR3 loop: CASSELYSNQPQHF. The CDR3 nucleotides are TGTGCCAGCAGTGAATTGTATAGCAATCAGCCCCAGCATTTT.

The chain uses TRBV5-1 and TRBJ1-1; D gene uncertain. Trimming removed 0 bases from V and 0 bases from J, with 6 bases in between. The CDR3 loop spans 14 amino acids. Per the germline V gene, CDR1 is SGHRS and CDR2 is YFSETQ. The CDR3 region is CASSLAEMNTEAFF. In DNA form, the CDR3 reads TGCGCCAGCAGCTTGGCGGAGATGAACACTGAAGCTTTCTTT.

The chain couples TRBV18 to TRBJ2-7, with D possibly being TRBD2 (6 bases). V was pared by 1 base and J by 9 bases, with 10 bases between. The CDR3 covers 12 residues. CDR1 KGHSH and CDR2 LQKENI come from the germline V gene. The CDR3, as DNA: TGTGCCAGCTCACCACGAGGGGACTGGCAGTACTTC. Translation: CASSPRGDWQYF.

This chain uses TRBV27 with TRBJ1-3, with D maybe TRBD1 (5 bases). The germline V gene has CDR1 MNHEY and CDR2 SMNVEV (reference sequence). This CDR3 spans 12 amino acids. Trimming pared 5 bases from V and 5 bases from J, leaving 7 bases between. DNA for the CDR3: TGTGCCAGCAGTCCGGACAGAAACACCATATATTTT. It translates to CASSPDRNTIYF.

This clone occurred once. This chain joins TRBV30 and TRBJ2-5, with unresolved D. The CDR3 is 14 residues long. CDR1 GTSNPN and CDR2 SVGIG come from the germline V gene (reference sequence). Between the trimmed V and J ends, which lost 3 bases and 7 bases, there was a span of 18 bases. CDR3 nucleotides: TGTGCCTGGAGGGACGTGACAAGGGTAGGGACCCAGTACTTC. Encoded protein: CAWRDVTRVGTQYF.